Here is one TCR beta chain with its context. Its antigen remains unknown. This record comes from a study of CXCR3-negative and CXCR3-positive naive CD8 T cells. Findings of the study overall: CXCR3-expressing naive cells carried TRB CDR3s more hydrophobic than those of CXCR3-negative naive cells.

Via 5' RACE with UMI labels, TRB cDNA libraries were prepared. TCRdb re-called the 5' RACE reads, yielding one record per CDR3 amino acid sequence without DNA. The sample includes 150,000 to 160,000 distinct CDR3 sequences. Germline assignment: CDR1 SQVTM and CDR2 ANQGSEA. This CDR3 is built from 15 residues. The sequenced sample was naive CXCR3+ CD8+ T cells from blood. The subset is: CD45RO-CCR7+CD27+CD95- naive CD8+ T cells expressing CXCR3 (TNR3+). This chain links TRBV29-1 with TRBJ2-2; the TRBD2 assignment by TCRdb is unverifiable without DNA. The origin of this receptor is a human donor in good health. Some clones in this sample may be carry-over from other donors' samples. CDR3 protein: CSVELAGGITGELFF.